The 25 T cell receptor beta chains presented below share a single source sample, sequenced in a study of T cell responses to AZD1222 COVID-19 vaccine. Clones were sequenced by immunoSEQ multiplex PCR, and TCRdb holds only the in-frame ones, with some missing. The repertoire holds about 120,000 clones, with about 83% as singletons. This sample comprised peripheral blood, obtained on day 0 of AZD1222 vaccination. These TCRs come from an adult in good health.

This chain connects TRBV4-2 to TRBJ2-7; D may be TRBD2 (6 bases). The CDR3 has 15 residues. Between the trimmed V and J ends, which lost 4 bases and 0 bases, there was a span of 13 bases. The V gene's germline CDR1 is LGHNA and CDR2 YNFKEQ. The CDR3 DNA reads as TGTGCCAGCAGCCTCGCGCGGGGATACTCCTACGAGCAGTACTTC. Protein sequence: CASSLARGYSYEQYF.

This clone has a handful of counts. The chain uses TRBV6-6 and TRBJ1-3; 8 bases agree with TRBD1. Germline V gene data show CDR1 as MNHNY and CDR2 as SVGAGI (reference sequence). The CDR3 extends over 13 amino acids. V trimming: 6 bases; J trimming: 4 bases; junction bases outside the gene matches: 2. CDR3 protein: CASRDRAGNTIYF. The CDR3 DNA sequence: TGTGCCAGCAGGGACAGGGCCGGAAACACCATATATTTT.

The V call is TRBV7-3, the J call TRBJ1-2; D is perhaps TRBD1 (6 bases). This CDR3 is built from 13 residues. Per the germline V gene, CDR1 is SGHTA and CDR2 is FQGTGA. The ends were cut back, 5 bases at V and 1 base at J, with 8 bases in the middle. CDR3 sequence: CASSRDNNYGYTF. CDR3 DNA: TGTGCCAGCAGCCGGGACAATAACTATGGCTACACCTTC.

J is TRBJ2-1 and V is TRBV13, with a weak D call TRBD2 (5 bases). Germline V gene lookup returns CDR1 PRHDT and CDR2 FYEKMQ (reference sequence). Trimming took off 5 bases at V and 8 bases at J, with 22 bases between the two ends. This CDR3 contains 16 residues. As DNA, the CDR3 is TGTGCCAGCAGCGGCCGGGAAGTACTTCTCGGATATGAGCAGTTCTTC. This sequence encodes CASSGREVLLGYEQFF.

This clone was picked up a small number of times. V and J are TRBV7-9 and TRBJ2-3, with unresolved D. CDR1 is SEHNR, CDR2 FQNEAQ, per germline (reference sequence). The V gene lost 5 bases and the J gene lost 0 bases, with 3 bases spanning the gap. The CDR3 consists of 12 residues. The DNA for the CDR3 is TGTGCCAGCAGCCCCAGCACAGATACGCAGTATTTT. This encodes CASSPSTDTQYF.

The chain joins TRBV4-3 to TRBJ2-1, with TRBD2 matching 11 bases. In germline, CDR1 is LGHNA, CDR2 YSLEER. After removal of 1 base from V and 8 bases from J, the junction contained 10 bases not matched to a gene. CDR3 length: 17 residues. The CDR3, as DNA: TGCGCCAGCAGCCAAGGCGGTGGTAGCGGGAGGGTGGATGAGCAGTTCTTC. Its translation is CASSQGGGSGRVDEQFF.

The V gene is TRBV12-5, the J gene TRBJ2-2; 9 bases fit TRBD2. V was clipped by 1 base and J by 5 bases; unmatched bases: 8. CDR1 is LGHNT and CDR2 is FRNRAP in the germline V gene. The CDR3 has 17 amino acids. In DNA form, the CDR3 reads TGTGCTAGTGGTTTGGGGTTGACTAGCGGTGGAACCGGGGAGCTGTTTTTT. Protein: CASGLGLTSGGTGELFF.

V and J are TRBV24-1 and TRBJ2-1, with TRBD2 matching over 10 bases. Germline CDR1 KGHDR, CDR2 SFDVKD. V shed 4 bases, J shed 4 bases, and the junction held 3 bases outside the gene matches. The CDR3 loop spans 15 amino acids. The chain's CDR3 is CATSDGLAVYNEQFF. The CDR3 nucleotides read TGTGCCACCAGTGACGGACTAGCGGTTTACAATGAGCAGTTCTTC.

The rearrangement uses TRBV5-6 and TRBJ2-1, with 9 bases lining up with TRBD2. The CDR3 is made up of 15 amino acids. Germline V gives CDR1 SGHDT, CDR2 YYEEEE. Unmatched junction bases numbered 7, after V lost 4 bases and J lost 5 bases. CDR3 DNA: TGTGCCAGCAGCGGTAGCGGGAGATCACACAATGAGCAGTTCTTC. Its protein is CASSGSGRSHNEQFF.

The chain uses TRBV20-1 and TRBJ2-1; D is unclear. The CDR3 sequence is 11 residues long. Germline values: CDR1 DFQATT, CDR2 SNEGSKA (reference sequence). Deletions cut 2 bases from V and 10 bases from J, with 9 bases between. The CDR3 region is CSARRSMEQFF. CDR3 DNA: TGCAGTGCTAGACGTAGCATGGAGCAGTTCTTC.

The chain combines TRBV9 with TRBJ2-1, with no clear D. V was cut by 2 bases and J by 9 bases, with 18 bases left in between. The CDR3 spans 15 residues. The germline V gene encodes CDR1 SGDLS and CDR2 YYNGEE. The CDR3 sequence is CASSVDPLTAGEQFF. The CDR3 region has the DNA TGTGCCAGCAGCGTGGATCCACTGACCGCTGGTGAGCAGTTCTTC.

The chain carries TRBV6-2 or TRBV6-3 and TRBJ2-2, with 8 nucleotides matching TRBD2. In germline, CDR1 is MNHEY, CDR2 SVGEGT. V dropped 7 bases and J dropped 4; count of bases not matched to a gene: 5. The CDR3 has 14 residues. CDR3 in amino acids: CASTPGGGTGELFF. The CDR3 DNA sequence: TGTGCCAGCACCCCGGGGGGGGGCACCGGGGAGCTGTTTTTT.

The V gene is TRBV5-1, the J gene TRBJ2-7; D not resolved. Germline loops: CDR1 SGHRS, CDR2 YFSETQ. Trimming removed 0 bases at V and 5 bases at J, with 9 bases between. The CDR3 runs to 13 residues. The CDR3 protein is CASSLEGSHEQYF. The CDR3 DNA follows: TGCGCCAGCAGCTTGGAAGGAAGCCACGAGCAGTACTTC.

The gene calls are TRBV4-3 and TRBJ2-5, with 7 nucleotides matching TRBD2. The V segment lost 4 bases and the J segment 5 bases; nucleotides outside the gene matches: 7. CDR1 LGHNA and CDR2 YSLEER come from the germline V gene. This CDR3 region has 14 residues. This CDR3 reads CASSLQMGGETQYF. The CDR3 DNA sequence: TGCGCCAGCAGCCTCCAAATGGGGGGGGAGACCCAGTACTTC.

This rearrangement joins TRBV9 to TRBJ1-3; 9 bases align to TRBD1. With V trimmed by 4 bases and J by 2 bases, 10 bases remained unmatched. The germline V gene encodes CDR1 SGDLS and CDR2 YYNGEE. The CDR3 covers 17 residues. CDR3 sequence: CASSFTQGASPGNTIYF. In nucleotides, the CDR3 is TGTGCCAGCAGCTTCACACAGGGGGCGAGCCCTGGAAACACCATATATTTT.

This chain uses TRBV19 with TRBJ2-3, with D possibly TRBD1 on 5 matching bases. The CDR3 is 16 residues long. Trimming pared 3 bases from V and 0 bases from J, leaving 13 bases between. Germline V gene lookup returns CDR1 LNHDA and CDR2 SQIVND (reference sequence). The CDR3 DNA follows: TGTGCCAGTAGTATCTTCCGGACATCCAGCACAGATACGCAGTATTTT. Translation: CASSIFRTSSTDTQYF.

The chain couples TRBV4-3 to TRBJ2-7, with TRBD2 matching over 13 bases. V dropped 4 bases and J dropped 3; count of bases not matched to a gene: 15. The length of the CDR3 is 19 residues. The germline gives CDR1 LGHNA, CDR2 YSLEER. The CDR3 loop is CASSRKLPGGTSGNYEQYF. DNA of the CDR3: TGCGCCAGCAGCCGCAAGTTGCCGGGGGGGACTAGCGGGAACTACGAGCAGTACTTC.

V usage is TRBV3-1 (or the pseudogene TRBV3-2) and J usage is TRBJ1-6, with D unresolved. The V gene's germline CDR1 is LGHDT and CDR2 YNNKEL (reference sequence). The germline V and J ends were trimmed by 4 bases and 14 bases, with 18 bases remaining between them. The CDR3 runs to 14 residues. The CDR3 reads CASSPPDRVPTLHF. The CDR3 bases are TGTGCCAGCAGCCCTCCTGATAGGGTCCCCACCCTCCACTTT.

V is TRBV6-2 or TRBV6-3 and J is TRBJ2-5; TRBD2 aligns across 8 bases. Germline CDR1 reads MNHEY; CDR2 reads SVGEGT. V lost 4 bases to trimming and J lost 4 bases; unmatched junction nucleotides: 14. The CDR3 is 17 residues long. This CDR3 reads CASSSGTRSPWGETQYF. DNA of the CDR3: TGTGCCAGCAGTTCCGGGACTAGAAGCCCTTGGGGAGAGACCCAGTACTTC.

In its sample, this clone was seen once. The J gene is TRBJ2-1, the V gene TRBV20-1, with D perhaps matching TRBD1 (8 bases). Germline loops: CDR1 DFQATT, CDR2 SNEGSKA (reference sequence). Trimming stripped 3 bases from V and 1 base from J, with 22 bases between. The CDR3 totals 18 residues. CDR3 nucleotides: TGCAGTGCTAGTTTAGGACAGGGAGGGCCATGGTCCTACAATGAGCAGTTCTTC. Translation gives CSASLGQGGPWSYNEQFF.

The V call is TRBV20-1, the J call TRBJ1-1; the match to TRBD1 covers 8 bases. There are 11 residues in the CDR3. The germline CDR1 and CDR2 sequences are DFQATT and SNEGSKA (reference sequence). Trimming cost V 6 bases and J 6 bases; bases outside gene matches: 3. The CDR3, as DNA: TGCAGTGCCCCGACAGGGGCTGAAGCTTTCTTT. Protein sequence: CSAPTGAEAFF.

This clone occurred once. The CDR3 DNA reads as TGTGCCAGCAGCTTAAGTAGTGTTCAGGGAGGGGAAAAACTGTTTTTT. Its protein product is CASSLSSVQGGEKLFF. This rearrangement joins TRBV7-2 to TRBJ1-4; D is possibly TRBD1 (5 bases). V was pared by 2 bases and J by 8 bases, with 18 bases between. Germline V gives CDR1 SGHTA, CDR2 FQGNSA. The CDR3 extends over 16 amino acids.

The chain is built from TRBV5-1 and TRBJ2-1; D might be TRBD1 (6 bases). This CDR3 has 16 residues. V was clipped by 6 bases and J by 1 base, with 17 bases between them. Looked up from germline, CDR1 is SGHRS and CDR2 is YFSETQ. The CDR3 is CASNEQGWGSYNEQFF. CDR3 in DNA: TGCGCCAGCAACGAACAGGGATGGGGGTCCTACAATGAGCAGTTCTTC.

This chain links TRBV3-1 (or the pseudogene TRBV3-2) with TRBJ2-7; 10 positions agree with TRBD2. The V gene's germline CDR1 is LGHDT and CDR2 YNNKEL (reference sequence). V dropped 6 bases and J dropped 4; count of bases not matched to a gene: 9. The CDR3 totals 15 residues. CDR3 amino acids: CASRPQLAGNYEQYF. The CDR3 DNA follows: TGTGCCAGCAGACCCCAACTAGCGGGAAATTACGAGCAGTACTTC.

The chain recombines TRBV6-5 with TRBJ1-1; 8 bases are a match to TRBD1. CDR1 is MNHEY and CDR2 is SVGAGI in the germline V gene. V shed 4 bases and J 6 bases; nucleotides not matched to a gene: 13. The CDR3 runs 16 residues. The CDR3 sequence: CASSFLRQGNNPEAFF. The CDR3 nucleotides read TGTGCCAGCAGTTTCCTTCGACAGGGGAACAACCCTGAAGCTTTCTTT.